Shown below are 20 T cell receptor beta chains from a single sample sequenced in a study of shared clonotypes between healthy human individuals. Naive CD8 isolation took CD45RO-negative cells positively selected for CCR7 and excluded terminally differentiated effector memory CD45RA+ cells. Sequencing was performed with immunoSEQ multiplex PCR; in TCRdb, only in-frame clones are kept and a portion is missing. Found here are some 2,000,000 clones, roughly 94% of them singletons; the top ten hold about 1.1%. The specimen sequenced was naive CD8+ T cells sorted from blood. These receptors originate from a man in his late teens or twenties in good health.

This chain uses TRBV23-1 with TRBJ2-7; 8 nucleotides agree with TRBD1. TRBV23-1 is an ORF, and what it does is uncertain. The V and J ends lost 1 base and 4 bases, in that order; junction bases with no gene match: 6. The CDR3 sequence is 15 residues long. The DNA for the CDR3 is TGCGCCAGCAGTCAATGGGACAGGATCCCATACGAGCAGTACTTC. This sequence encodes CASSQWDRIPYEQYF.

The V gene is TRBV11-2, the J gene TRBJ1-6; D gene uncertain. CDR3 size: 16 residues. V lost 0 bases and J lost 9, with 15 bases in between. Germline CDR1 SGHAT, CDR2 FQNNGV. The CDR3 DNA reads as TGTGCCAGCAGCTTAGATTGGGAGAGTATTACTTCACCCCTCCACTTT. Encoded protein: CASSLDWESITSPLHF.

A note on this clone: Other nucleotide sequences from this sample produce the same CDR3. DNA for the CDR3: TGCAGTGCCCCCTTCTACAATGAGCAGTTCTTC. It codes for CSAPFYNEQFF. This chain links TRBV20-1 with TRBJ2-1; D gene unclear. This CDR3 is 11 amino acids long. Germline V CDR1 and CDR2: DFQATT, SNEGSKA (reference sequence). V was trimmed by 6 bases and J by 3 bases, leaving 6 bases between them.

The chain recombines TRBV27 with TRBJ2-1; 10 bases line up with TRBD2. The CDR3 loop spans 14 amino acids. The V gene's germline CDR1 is MNHEY and CDR2 SMNVEV (reference sequence). J lost 4 bases, V lost 6 bases, and 3 bases had no gene match. The DNA for the CDR3 is TGTGCCAGCAGCCCTAGCGGGAGTTACAATGAGCAGTTCTTC. Its protein is CASSPSGSYNEQFF.

This clone appeared once. The chain's CDR3 is CASSLLGEQFF. In nucleotides, the CDR3 is TGTGCCAGCAGCTTGTTGGGGGAGCAGTTCTTC. V and J are TRBV5-4 and TRBJ2-1; D is undetermined. Germline V gene lookup returns CDR1 SGHNT and CDR2 YYREEE (reference sequence). The CDR3 contains 11 residues. Deletions cut 1 base from V and 10 bases from J, with 6 bases between.

The chain joins TRBV30 to TRBJ1-2; D is perhaps TRBD1 (6 bases). CDR1 and CDR2 from the germline V gene are GTSNPN and SVGIG (reference sequence). The ends were cut back, 0 bases at V and 3 bases at J, with 11 bases in the middle. This CDR3 comprises 14 residues. The CDR3 DNA reads TGTGCCTGGAGTGTACAAGGGGGGCACTATGGCTACACCTTC. Protein: CAWSVQGGHYGYTF.

As DNA, the CDR3 is TGTGCCAGCAGTTTCACCCGAACCGGGGAGCTGTTTTTT. It translates to CASSFTRTGELFF. The rearrangement links TRBV25-1 to TRBJ2-2; no definite D call. The length of the CDR3 is 13 residues. The germline V gene has CDR1 MGHDK and CDR2 SYGVNS. With 5 bases removed from V and 5 bases from J, the gap between germline ends came to 9 bases.

In the case of this clone: The same CDR3 also results from other DNA sequences found in this sample. This chain links TRBV19 with TRBJ2-7; 11 nucleotides line up with TRBD1. The CDR3 has 12 amino acids. The germline gives CDR1 LNHDA, CDR2 SQIVND (reference sequence). Trimming took 9 bases from V and 4 from J; bases not matched to a gene: 2. The chain's CDR3 is CASGTGGYEQYF. Written as DNA, the CDR3 is TGTGCCAGCGGGACAGGGGGGTACGAGCAGTACTTC.

About this clone itself: This specimen includes other DNA sequences encoding the same CDR3. This chain joins TRBV7-2 and TRBJ2-3; no definite D call. Between the trimmed V and J ends, which lost 3 bases and 6 bases, there was a span of 7 bases. The germline CDR1 and CDR2 sequences are SGHTA and FQGNSA. The CDR3 is made up of 12 amino acids. DNA of the CDR3: TGTGCCAGCAGCTTTTTCACGGATACGCAGTATTTT. Its protein product is CASSFFTDTQYF. Variable domain in full (rest from reference TRBV7-2 and TRBJ2-3): GAGVSQSPSNKVTEKGKDVELRCDPISGHTALYWYRQSLGQGLEFLIYFQGNSAPDKSGLPSDRFSAERTGGSVSTLTIQRTQQEDSAVYLCASSFFTDTQYFGPGTRLTVL.

The CDR3, as DNA: TGCGCCAGCAGTGCCCATTGGCCACCCTACGAGCAGTACTTC. This translates into CASSAHWPPYEQYF. This chain links TRBV10-1 with TRBJ2-7; D ambiguous. Trimming left V 4 bases short and J 2 bases short, with 12 bases between. The germline CDR1 and CDR2 sequences are WNHNN and SYGVQD (reference sequence). This CDR3 region has 14 residues.

Turning to this clone: At the DNA level, this CDR3 is encoded by other sequences in the same sample as well. The rearrangement uses TRBV28 and TRBJ2-7; the match to TRBD1 covers 8 bases. Trimming cost V 4 bases and J 3 bases; bases outside gene matches: 2. The CDR3 runs to 13 residues. Germline CDR1 MDHEN, CDR2 SYDVKM. The chain's CDR3 is CASSSTGDYEQYF. CDR3 sequence (DNA): TGTGCCAGCAGTTCGACAGGGGACTACGAGCAGTACTTC. The complete variable domain, with remaining parts taken from reference TRBV28 and TRBJ2-7, reads DVKVTQSSRYLVKRTGEKVFLECVQDMDHENMFWYRQDPGLGLRLIYFSYDVKMKEKGDIPEGYSVSREKKERFSLILESASTNQTSMYLCASSSTGDYEQYFGPGTRLTVT.

Details on this clone: The sample has other DNA sequences that encode this CDR3 too. The chain couples TRBV11-2 to TRBJ2-7; D unclear. Between the trimmed V and J ends, which lost 5 bases and 2 bases, there was a span of 10 bases. The CDR3 covers 13 residues. Germline lookup yields CDR1 SGHAT and CDR2 FQNNGV. The CDR3 DNA follows: TGTGCCAGCAGCCCAGGTGGGGCCTACGAGCAGTACTTC. Its protein is CASSPGGAYEQYF.

A note on this clone: Germline and junction disagree at one end, which may indicate a read error. The same CDR3 also results from other DNA sequences found in this sample. J is TRBJ2-1 and V is TRBV6-6; D gene unclear. Germline values: CDR1 MNHNY, CDR2 SVGAGI (reference sequence). The CDR3 is 12 amino acids. CDR3 in DNA: TGTGCCAGCAGTTACTCCGACAATGAGCAGTTCTTC. Translating it yields CASSYSDNEQFF.

Comment on this clone: The same CDR3 also results from other DNA sequences found in this sample. The V and J genes are TRBV9 and TRBJ2-3; 12 bases are shared with TRBD1. CDR3 size: 15 residues. The germline V gene encodes CDR1 SGDLS and CDR2 YYNGEE. V was pared by 2 bases and J by 6 bases, with 4 bases of the junction left unmatched. CDR3 sequence: CASSVGTGGMDTQYF. CDR3 in DNA: TGTGCCAGCAGCGTCGGGACAGGGGGCATGGATACGCAGTATTTT.

The V gene is TRBV13, the J gene TRBJ1-3; maybe TRBD1 (6 bases). Trimming stripped 5 bases from V and 2 bases from J, with 13 bases between. The CDR3 length is 15 residues. The germline V gene encodes CDR1 PRHDT and CDR2 FYEKMQ (reference sequence). This CDR3 reads CASSPPTGAGNTIYF. In nucleotides, the CDR3 is TGTGCCAGCAGCCCCCCGACAGGCGCTGGAAACACCATATATTTT.

The chain has TRBV4-1 and TRBJ1-2; D is possibly TRBD1 (5 bases). V was cut by 0 bases and J by 4 bases, with 12 bases left in between. CDR1 is MGHRA and CDR2 is YSYEKL in the germline V gene. The CDR3 has 15 residues. For the CDR3, the DNA is TGCGCCAGCAGCCAAGATCTACAGGCGGCCTATGGCTACACCTTC. Translated: CASSQDLQAAYGYTF.

The V call is TRBV4-1, the J call TRBJ2-5; 7 bases line up with TRBD2. The J segment lost 3 bases and the V segment lost 2 bases, leaving 6 bases of the junction unmatched. CDR1 is MGHRA, CDR2 YSYEKL, per germline. The CDR3 extends over 15 amino acids. The CDR3 loop is CASSQRAGREETQYF. The CDR3 coding sequence is TGCGCCAGCAGCCAACGGGCAGGGAGGGAAGAGACCCAGTACTTC.

Comments on this clone: The identical CDR3 is also encoded by other nucleotide sequences in the sample. This chain links TRBV28 with TRBJ2-3, with a weak D call TRBD1 (5 bases). The CDR3 loop spans 15 amino acids. CDR1 MDHEN and CDR2 SYDVKM come from the germline V gene. V lost 3 bases to trimming and J lost 0 bases, with 10 bases between them. CDR3 sequence: CASSFRGFSTDTQYF. The CDR3 DNA reads TGTGCCAGCAGTTTTAGGGGTTTTAGCACAGATACGCAGTATTTT.

V usage is TRBV4-3 and J usage is TRBJ2-5; D gene unclear. CDR3 length equals 18 residues. V was pared by 1 base and J by 5 bases, with 23 bases between. Per germline, CDR1 LGHNA and CDR2 YSLEER. The CDR3 nucleotides are TGCGCCAGCAGCCAAGGGTCCGGCGGCGTTTTATTGGAGGAGACCCAGTACTTC. It translates to CASSQGSGGVLLEETQYF.

The gene calls are TRBV5-1 and TRBJ1-6, with D tentatively TRBD1 (6 bases). V gave up 3 bases and J gave up 8 bases, with 15 bases separating them. Germline V lookup: CDR1 SGHRS, CDR2 YFSETQ. This CDR3 spans 15 amino acids. CDR3 amino acids: CASSSQGDDDSPLHF. The DNA for the CDR3 is TGCGCCAGCAGCTCACAGGGAGACGATGATTCACCCCTCCACTTT.